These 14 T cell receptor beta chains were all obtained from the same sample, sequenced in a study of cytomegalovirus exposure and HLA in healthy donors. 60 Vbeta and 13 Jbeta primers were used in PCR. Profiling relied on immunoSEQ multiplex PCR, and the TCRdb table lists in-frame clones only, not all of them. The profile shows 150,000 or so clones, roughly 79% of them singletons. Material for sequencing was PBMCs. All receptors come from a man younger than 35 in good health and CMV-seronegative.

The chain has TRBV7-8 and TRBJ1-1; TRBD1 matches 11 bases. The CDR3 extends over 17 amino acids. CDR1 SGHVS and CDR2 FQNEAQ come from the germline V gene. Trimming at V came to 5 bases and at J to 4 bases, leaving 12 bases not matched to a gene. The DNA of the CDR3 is TGTGCCAGCAGCCCCCCCGGGACAGGGGGATTAGGCACTGAAGCTTTCTTT. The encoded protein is CASSPPGTGGLGTEAFF.

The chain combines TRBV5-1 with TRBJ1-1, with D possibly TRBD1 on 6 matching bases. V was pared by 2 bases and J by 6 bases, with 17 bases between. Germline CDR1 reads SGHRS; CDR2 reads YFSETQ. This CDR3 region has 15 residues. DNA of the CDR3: TGCGCCAGCAGCTTCTCCAGCGGGGGGCACTCTGAAGCTTTCTTT. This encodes CASSFSSGGHSEAFF.

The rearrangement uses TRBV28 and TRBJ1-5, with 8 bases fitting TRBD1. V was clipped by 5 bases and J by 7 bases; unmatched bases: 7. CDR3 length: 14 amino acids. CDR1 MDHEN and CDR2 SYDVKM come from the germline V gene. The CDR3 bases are TGTGCCAGCAGTAAAGACAGGGGATGGCAGCCCCAGCATTTT. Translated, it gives CASSKDRGWQPQHF.

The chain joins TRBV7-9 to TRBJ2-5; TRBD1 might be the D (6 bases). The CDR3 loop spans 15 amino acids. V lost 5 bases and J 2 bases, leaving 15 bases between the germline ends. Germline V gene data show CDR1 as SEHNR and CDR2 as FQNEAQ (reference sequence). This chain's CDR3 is CASSLNQGQQETQYF. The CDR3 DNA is TGTGCCAGCAGCCTTAATCAGGGGCAACAAGAGACCCAGTACTTC.

CDR3 loop: CASSPETSGGANVLTF. In nucleotides, the CDR3 is TGCGCCAGCAGTCCAGAAACATCGGGAGGGGCCAACGTCCTGACTTTC. V is TRBV4-1 and J is TRBJ2-6; a weak D match, TRBD2 (5 bases). V lost 6 bases and J 4 bases, leaving 16 bases between the germline ends. CDR3 length: 16 residues. Looked up from germline, CDR1 is MGHRA and CDR2 is YSYEKL.

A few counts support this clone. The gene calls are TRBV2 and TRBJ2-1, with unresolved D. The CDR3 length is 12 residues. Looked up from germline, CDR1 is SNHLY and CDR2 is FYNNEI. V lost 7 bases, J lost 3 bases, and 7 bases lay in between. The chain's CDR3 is CASNVGYNEQFF. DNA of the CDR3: TGTGCCAGCAATGTCGGCTACAATGAGCAGTTCTTC.

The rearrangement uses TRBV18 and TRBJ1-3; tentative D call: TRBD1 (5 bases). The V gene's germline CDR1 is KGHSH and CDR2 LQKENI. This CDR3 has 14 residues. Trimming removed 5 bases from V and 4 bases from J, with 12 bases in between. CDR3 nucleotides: TGTGCCAGCTCATCTCAGGGTACCGGAAACACCATATATTTT. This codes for CASSSQGTGNTIYF.

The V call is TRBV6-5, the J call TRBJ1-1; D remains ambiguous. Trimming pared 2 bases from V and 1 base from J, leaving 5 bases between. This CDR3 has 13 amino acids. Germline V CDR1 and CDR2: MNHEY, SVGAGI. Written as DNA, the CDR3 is TGTGCCAGCAGTTACGAAGCGAACACTGAAGCTTTCTTT. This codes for CASSYEANTEAFF.

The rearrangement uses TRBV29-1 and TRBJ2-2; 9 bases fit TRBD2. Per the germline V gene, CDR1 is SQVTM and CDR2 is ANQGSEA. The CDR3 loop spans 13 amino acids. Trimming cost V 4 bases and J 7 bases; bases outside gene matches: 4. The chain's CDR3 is CSVASGEDGELFF. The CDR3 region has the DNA TGCAGCGTTGCTAGCGGGGAGGACGGGGAGCTGTTTTTT.

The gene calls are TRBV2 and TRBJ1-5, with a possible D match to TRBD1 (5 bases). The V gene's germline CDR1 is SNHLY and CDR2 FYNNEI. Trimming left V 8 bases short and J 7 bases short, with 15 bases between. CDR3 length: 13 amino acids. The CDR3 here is CASGQGPGQPQHF. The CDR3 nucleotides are TGTGCCAGCGGCCAGGGCCCAGGGCAGCCCCAGCATTTT.

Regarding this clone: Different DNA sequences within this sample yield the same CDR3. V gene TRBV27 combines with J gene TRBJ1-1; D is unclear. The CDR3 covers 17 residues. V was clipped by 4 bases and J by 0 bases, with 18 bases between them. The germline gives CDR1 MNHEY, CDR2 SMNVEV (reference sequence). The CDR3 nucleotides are TGTGCCAGCAGTTCGGCCCGGGGTAGAGGCATGAACACTGAAGCTTTCTTT. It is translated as CASSSARGRGMNTEAFF.

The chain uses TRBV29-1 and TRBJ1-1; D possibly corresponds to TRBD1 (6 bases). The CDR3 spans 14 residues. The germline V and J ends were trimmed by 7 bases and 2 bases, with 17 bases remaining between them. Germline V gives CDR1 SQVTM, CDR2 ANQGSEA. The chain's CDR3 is CSATTARGNTEAFF. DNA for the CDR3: TGCAGCGCCACTACCGCCAGGGGCAACACTGAAGCTTTCTTT.

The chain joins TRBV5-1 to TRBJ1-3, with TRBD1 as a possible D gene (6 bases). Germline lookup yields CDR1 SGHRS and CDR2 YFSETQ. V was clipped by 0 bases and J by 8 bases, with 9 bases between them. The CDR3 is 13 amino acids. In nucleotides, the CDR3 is TGCGCCAGCAGCTTGGGACAGGCGGACACCATATATTTT. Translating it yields CASSLGQADTIYF. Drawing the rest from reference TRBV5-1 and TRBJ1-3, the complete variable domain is KAGVTQTPRYLIKTRGQQVTLSCSPISGHRSVSWYQQTPGQGLQFLFEYFSETQRNKGNFPGRFSGRQFSNSRSEMNVSTLELGDSALYLCASSLGQADTIYFGEGSWLTVV.

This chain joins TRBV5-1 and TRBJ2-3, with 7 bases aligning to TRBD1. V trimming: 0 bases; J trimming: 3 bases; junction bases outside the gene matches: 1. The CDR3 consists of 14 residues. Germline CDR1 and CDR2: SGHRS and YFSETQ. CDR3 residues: CASSLDRGTDTQYF. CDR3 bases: TGCGCCAGCAGCTTGGACAGGGGTACAGATACGCAGTATTTT.